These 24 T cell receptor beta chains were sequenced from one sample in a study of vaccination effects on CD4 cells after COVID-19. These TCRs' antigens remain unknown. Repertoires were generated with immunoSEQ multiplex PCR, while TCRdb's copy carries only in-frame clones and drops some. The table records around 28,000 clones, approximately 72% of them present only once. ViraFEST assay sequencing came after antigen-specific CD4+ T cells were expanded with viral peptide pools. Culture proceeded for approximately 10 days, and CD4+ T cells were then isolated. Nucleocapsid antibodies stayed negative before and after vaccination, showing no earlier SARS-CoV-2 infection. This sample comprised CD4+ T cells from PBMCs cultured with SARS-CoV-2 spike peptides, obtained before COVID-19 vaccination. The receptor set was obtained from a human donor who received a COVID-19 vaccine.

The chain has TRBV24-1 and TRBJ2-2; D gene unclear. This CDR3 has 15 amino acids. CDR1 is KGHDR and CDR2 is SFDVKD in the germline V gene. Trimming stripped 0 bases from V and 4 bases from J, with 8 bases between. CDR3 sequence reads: CATSDLRSVTGELFF. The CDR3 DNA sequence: TGTGCCACCAGTGATTTGCGAAGCGTCACCGGGGAGCTGTTTTTT.

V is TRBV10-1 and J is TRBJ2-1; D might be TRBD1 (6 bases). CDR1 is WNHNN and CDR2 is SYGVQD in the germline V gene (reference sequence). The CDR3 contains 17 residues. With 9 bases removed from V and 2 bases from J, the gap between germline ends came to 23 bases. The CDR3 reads CARNDQGSGAPYNEQFF. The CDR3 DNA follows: TGCGCCAGAAACGACCAGGGGTCAGGGGCTCCCTACAATGAGCAGTTCTTC.

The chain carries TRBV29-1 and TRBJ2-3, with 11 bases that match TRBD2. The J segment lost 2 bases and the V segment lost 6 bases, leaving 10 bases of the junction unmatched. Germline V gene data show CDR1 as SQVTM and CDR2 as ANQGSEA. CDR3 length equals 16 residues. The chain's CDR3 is CSVNTGTSGSTDTQYF. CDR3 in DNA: TGCAGCGTCAATACCGGGACTAGCGGTTCCACAGATACGCAGTATTTT.

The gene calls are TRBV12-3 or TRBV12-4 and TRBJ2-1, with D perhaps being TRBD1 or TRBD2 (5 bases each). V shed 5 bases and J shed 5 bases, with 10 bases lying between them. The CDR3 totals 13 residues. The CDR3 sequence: CASSPTGHNEQFF. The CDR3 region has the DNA TGTGCCAGCAGTCCCACGGGACACAATGAGCAGTTCTTC.

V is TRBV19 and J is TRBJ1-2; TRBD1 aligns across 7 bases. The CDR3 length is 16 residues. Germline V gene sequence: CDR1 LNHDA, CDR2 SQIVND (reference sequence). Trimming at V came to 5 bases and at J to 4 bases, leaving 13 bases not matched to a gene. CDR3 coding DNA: TGTGCCAGTAGTCCGACGAGACAGGGAGGATTCTATGGCTACACCTTC. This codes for CASSPTRQGGFYGYTF. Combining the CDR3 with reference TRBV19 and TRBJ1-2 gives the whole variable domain DGGITQSPKYLFRKEGQNVTLSCEQNLNHDAMYWYRQDPGQGLRLIYYSQIVNDFQKGDIAEGYSVSREKKESFPLTVTSAQKNPTAFYLCASSPTRQGGFYGYTFGSGTRLTVV.

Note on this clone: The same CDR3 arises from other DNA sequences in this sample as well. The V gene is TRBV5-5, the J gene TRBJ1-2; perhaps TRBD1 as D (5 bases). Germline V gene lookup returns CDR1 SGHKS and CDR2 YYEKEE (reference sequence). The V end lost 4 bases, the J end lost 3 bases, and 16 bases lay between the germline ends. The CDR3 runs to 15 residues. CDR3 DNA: TGTGCCAGCAGCCGTCCAGGGCAGGAGGACTATGGCTACACCTTC. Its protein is CASSRPGQEDYGYTF. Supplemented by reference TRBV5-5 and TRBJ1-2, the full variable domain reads DAGVTQSPTHLIKTRGQQVTLRCSPISGHKSVSWYQQVLGQGPQFIFQYYEKEERGRGNFPDRFSARQFPNYSSELNVNALLLGDSALYLCASSRPGQEDYGYTFGSGTRLTVV.

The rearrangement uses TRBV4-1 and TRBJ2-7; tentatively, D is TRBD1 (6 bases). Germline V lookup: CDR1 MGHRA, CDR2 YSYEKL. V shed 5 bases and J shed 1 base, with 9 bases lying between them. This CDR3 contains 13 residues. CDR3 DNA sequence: TGCGCCAGCAGCAGAGGACAGTCCTACGAGCAGTACTTC. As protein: CASSRGQSYEQYF.

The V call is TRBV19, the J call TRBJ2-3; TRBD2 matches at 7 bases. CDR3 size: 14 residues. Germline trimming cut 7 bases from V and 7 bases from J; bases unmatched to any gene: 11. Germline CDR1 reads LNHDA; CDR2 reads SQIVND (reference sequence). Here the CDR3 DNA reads TGTGCCAGTAAGAGGGAGCAGCGGGGACATACGCAGTATTTT. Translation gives CASKREQRGHTQYF.

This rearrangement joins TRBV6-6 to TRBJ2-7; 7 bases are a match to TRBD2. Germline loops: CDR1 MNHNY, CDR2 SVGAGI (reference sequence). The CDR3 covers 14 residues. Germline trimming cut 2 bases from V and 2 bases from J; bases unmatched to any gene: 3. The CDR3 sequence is CASSYSGTPYEQYF. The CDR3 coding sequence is TGTGCCAGCAGTTACAGCGGGACTCCCTACGAGCAGTACTTC.

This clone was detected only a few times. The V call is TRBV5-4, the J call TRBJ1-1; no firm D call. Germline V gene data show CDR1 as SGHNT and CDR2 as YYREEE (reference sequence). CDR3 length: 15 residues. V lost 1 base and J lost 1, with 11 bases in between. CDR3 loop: CASSLSGSGNTEAFF. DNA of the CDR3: TGTGCCAGCAGCTTGTCTGGTTCGGGGAACACTGAAGCTTTCTTT.

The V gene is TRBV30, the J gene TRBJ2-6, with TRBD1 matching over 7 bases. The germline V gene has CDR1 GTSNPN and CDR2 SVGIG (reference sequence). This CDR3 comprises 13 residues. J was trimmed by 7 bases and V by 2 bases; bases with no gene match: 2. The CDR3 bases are TGTGCCTGGAGTTGGGACAGAGCCAACGTCCTGACTTTC. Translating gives CAWSWDRANVLTF.

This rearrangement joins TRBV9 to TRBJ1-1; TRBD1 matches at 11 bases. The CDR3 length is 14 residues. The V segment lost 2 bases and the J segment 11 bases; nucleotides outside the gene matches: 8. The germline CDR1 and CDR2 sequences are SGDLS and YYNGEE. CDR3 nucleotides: TGTGCCAGCAGCGTGGGGGGACAGGGGGTAGGGGCTTTCTTT. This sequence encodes CASSVGGQGVGAFF.

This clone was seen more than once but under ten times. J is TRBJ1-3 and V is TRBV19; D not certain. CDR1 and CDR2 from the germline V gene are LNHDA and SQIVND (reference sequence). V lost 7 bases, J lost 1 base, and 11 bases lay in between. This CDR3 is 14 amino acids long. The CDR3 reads CASTPGVSGNTIYF. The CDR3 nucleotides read TGTGCCAGTACACCCGGGGTATCTGGAAACACCATATATTTT.

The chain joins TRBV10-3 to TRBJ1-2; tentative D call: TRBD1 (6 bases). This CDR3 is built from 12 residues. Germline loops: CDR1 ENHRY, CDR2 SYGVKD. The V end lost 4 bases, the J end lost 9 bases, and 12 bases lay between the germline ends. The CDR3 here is CAISGSDSSYTF. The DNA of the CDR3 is TGTGCCATCAGTGGGTCGGACAGCAGCTACACCTTC.

CDR3 in DNA: TGTGCCAGCAGCCCGACAGGGGTTGATGGCTACACCTTC. This translates into CASSPTGVDGYTF. This chain links TRBV5-6 with TRBJ1-2; TRBD1 matches 8 bases. The germline gives CDR1 SGHDT, CDR2 YYEEEE. V gave up 4 bases and J gave up 6 bases; unmatched junction bases: 5. This CDR3 contains 13 residues.

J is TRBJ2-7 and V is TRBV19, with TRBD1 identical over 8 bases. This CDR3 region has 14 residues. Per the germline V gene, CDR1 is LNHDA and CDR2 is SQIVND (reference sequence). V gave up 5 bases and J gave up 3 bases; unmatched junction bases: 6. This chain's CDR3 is CASSPDRAGYEQYF. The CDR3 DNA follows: TGTGCCAGTAGTCCGGACAGGGCAGGCTACGAGCAGTACTTC. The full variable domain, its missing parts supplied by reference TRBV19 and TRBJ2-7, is DGGITQSPKYLFRKEGQNVTLSCEQNLNHDAMYWYRQDPGQGLRLIYYSQIVNDFQKGDIAEGYSVSREKKESFPLTVTSAQKNPTAFYLCASSPDRAGYEQYFGPGTRLTVT.

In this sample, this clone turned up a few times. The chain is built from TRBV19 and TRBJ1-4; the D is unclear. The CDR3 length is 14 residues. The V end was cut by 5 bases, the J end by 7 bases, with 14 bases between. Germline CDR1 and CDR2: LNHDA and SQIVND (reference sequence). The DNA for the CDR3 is TGTGCCAGTAGTCTCGCGGGGTTCCGTGAAAAACTGTTTTTT. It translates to CASSLAGFREKLFF. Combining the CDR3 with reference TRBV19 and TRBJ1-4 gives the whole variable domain DGGITQSPKYLFRKEGQNVTLSCEQNLNHDAMYWYRQDPGQGLRLIYYSQIVNDFQKGDIAEGYSVSREKKESFPLTVTSAQKNPTAFYLCASSLAGFREKLFFGSGTQLSVL.

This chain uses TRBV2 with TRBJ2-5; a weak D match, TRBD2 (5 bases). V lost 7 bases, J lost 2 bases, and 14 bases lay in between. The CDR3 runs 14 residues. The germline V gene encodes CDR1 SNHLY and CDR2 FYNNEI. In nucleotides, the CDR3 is TGTGCCAGCATCGTAGGAGGCGGTCAAGAGACCCAGTACTTC. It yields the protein CASIVGGGQETQYF.

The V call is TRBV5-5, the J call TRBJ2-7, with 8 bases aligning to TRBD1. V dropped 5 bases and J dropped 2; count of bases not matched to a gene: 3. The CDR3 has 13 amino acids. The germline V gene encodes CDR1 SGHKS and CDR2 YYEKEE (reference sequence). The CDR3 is CASSQGAAYEQYF. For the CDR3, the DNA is TGTGCCAGCAGTCAGGGGGCCGCCTACGAGCAGTACTTC.

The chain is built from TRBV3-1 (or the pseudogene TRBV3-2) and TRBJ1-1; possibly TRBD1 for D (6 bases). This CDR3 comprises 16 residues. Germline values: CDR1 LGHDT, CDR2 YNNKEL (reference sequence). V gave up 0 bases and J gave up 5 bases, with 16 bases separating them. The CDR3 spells CASSQDPGGLRTEAFF. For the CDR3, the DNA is TGTGCCAGCAGCCAAGATCCCGGGGGGCTAAGGACTGAAGCTTTCTTT.

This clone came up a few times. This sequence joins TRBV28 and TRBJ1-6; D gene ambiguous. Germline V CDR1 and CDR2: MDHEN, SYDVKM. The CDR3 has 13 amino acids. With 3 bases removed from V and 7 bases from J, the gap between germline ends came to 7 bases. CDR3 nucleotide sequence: TGTGCCAGCAGTTTCCGCGGGAATTCACCCCTCCACTTT. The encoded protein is CASSFRGNSPLHF.

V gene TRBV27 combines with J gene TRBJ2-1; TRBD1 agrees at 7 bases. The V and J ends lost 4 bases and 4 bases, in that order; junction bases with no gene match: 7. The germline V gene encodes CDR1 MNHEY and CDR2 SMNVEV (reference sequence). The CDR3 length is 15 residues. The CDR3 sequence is CASSSPMDRYNEQFF. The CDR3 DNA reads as TGTGCCAGCAGTTCACCAATGGACAGGTACAATGAGCAGTTCTTC.

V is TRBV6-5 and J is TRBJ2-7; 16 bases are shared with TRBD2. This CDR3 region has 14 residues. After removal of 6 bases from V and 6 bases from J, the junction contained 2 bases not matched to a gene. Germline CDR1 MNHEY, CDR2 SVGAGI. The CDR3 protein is CASSGTSGRGEQYF. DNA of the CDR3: TGTGCCAGCAGCGGGACTAGCGGGAGGGGCGAGCAGTACTTC.

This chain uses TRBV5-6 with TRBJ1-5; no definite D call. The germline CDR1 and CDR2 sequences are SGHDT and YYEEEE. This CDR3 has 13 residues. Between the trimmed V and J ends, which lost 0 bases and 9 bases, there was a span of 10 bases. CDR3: CASSLGVLGPQHF. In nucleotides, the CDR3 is TGTGCCAGCAGCTTGGGAGTCCTAGGGCCCCAGCATTTT.